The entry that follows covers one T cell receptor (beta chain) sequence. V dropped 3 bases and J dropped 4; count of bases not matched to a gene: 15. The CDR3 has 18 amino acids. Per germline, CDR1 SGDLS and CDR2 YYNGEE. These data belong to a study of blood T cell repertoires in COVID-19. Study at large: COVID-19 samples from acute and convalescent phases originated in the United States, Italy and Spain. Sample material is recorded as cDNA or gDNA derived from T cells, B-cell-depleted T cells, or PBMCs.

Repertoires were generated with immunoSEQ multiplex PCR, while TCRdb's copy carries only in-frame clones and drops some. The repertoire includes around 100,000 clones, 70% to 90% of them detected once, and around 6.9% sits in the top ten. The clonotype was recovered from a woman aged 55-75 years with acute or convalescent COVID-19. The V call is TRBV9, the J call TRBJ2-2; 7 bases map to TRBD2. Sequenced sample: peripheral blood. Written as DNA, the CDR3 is TGTGCCAGCAGCGGAAGGACGGCGCGGGAGTGGGTCACCGGGGAGCTGTTTTTT. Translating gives CASSGRTAREWVTGELFF.